These T cell receptor beta chains were read from a single sample in a study of OX40 agonist ivuxolimab in advanced cancers. Data came from immunoSEQ multiplex PCR; TCRdb stores just in-frame clones and leaves some out. Counted here are about 70,000 clones, approximately 86% occurring once; the ten biggest clones make up about 2.7%. This sample comprised CD4+ or CD8+ T cells sorted from blood, obtained in a trial of the OX40 agonist ivuxolimab. Source of these receptors: an adult with an advanced solid tumor such as melanoma, head and neck, liver or kidney cancer. Each CDR3 is given with its conserved first and last residue. Each record gives: J gene, D gene, V gene, clone size, CDR3 protein, CDR3 DNA. D genes are given only for firm matches. Expanded clones get a size class; other rows say once, few or many, or leave the size out.

j_call: TRBJ2-5
d_call: TRBD1
v_call: TRBV7-9
clone_size: NA
cdr3_aa: CASSPGTGKVETQYF
cdr3_nt: TGTGCCAGCAGCCCAGGGACAGGGAAGGTGGAGACCCAGTACTTC

j_call: TRBJ2-5
d_call: NA
v_call: TRBV21-1
clone_size: once
cdr3_aa: CASSEPGLAGDRVLEETQYF
cdr3_nt: TGTGCCAGCAGCGAGCCGGGACTAGCGGGAGATAGGGTTTTGGAAGAGACCCAGTACTTC

j_call: TRBJ1-1
d_call: NA
v_call: TRBV11-2
clone_size: few
cdr3_aa: CASSFELTEAFF
cdr3_nt: TGTGCCAGCAGCTTTGAACTCACTGAAGCTTTCTTT

j_call: TRBJ2-3
d_call: TRBD2
v_call: TRBV28
clone_size: NA
cdr3_aa: CASSLRAGGSTDTQYF
cdr3_nt: TGTGCCAGCAGTTTACGGGCGGGAGGGAGCACAGATACGCAGTATTTT

j_call: TRBJ1-2
d_call: TRBD1
v_call: TRBV9
clone_size: few
cdr3_aa: CASSVGRTGGFRGYTF
cdr3_nt: TGTGCCAGCAGCGTAGGTAGGACAGGGGGCTTCCGTGGCTACACCTTC

j_call: TRBJ2-7
d_call: TRBD1
v_call: TRBV5-6
clone_size: NA
cdr3_aa: CASTGTVSYEQYF
cdr3_nt: TGTGCCAGCACTGGGACAGTCTCCTACGAGCAGTACTTC

j_call: TRBJ2-7
d_call: TRBD2
v_call: TRBV9
clone_size: once
cdr3_aa: CASSVGELAGTYEQYF
cdr3_nt: TGTGCCAGCAGCGTAGGTGAACTAGCGGGAACCTACGAGCAGTACTTC

j_call: TRBJ2-7
d_call: NA
v_call: TRBV27
clone_size: NA
cdr3_aa: CASSLSLTGSYEQYF
cdr3_nt: TGTGCCAGCAGTTTATCCCTCACGGGCTCCTACGAGCAGTACTTC

j_call: TRBJ2-5
d_call: NA
v_call: TRBV18
clone_size: NA
cdr3_aa: CASSPEPLQETQYF
cdr3_nt: TGTGCCAGCTCACCAGAGCCGTTACAAGAGACCCAGTACTTC

j_call: TRBJ1-6
d_call: NA
v_call: TRBV5-4
clone_size: few
cdr3_aa: CASSLEGSRGISPLHF
cdr3_nt: TGTGCCAGCAGCTTGGAAGGGAGTCGGGGGATTTCACCCCTCCACTTT

j_call: TRBJ2-7
d_call: NA
v_call: TRBV27
clone_size: NA
cdr3_aa: CASSPRIRQGDSYEQYF
cdr3_nt: TGTGCCAGCAGTCCCCGGATTCGGCAGGGCGACTCCTACGAGCAGTACTTC

j_call: TRBJ1-1
d_call: NA
v_call: TRBV6-1
clone_size: NA
cdr3_aa: CASSEMGQGRAFF
cdr3_nt: TGTGCCAGCAGTGAAATGGGCCAGGGCCGAGCTTTCTTT

j_call: TRBJ1-1
d_call: TRBD1
v_call: TRBV28
clone_size: once
cdr3_aa: CASSFAADRGDTEAFF
cdr3_nt: TGTGCCAGCAGTTTCGCTGCGGACAGGGGAGACACTGAAGCTTTCTTT

j_call: TRBJ1-1
d_call: NA
v_call: TRBV30
clone_size: medium-sized
cdr3_aa: CAWSLTGTPNTEAFF
cdr3_nt: TGTGCCTGGAGTCTCACTGGGACACCGAACACTGAAGCTTTCTTT

j_call: TRBJ2-7
d_call: NA
v_call: TRBV28
clone_size: NA
cdr3_aa: CASSLAPYEQYF
cdr3_nt: TGTGCCAGCAGTTTGGCTCCCTACGAGCAGTACTTC

j_call: TRBJ1-5
d_call: NA
v_call: TRBV28
clone_size: few
cdr3_aa: CASSLRGIGQPQHF
cdr3_nt: TGTGCCAGCAGCCTACGGGGGATAGGTCAGCCCCAGCATTTT

j_call: TRBJ1-6
d_call: TRBD1
v_call: TRBV2
clone_size: NA
cdr3_aa: CASKNLGQGLSPLHF
cdr3_nt: TGTGCCAGCAAGAACCTCGGACAGGGGTTATCACCCCTCCACTTT

j_call: TRBJ1-5
d_call: NA
v_call: TRBV2
clone_size: few
cdr3_aa: CASRRELQPQHF
cdr3_nt: TGTGCCAGCAGGCGGGAACTCCAGCCCCAGCATTTT

j_call: TRBJ1-1
d_call: NA
v_call: TRBV18
clone_size: NA
cdr3_aa: CASSPILMNTEAFF
cdr3_nt: TGTGCCAGCTCACCAATTCTGATGAACACTGAAGCTTTCTTT

j_call: TRBJ2-7
d_call: NA
v_call: TRBV7-2
clone_size: once
cdr3_aa: CASSLVPSSYEQYF
cdr3_nt: TGTGCCAGCAGCTTAGTCCCCAGCTCCTACGAGCAGTACTTC

j_call: TRBJ1-5
d_call: NA
v_call: TRBV19
clone_size: NA
cdr3_aa: CASSIGAVGNQPQHF
cdr3_nt: TGTGCCAGTAGTATTGGGGCCGTGGGCAATCAGCCCCAGCATTTT

j_call: TRBJ2-7
d_call: NA
v_call: TRBV11-2
clone_size: NA
cdr3_aa: CASSQDSYEQYF
cdr3_nt: TGTGCCAGCAGCCAGGACAGCTACGAGCAGTACTTC

j_call: TRBJ2-1
d_call: NA
v_call: TRBV7-9
clone_size: few
cdr3_aa: CASGTPPNNEQFF
cdr3_nt: TGTGCCAGCGGGACTCCTCCTAACAATGAGCAGTTCTTC

j_call: TRBJ1-5
d_call: TRBD1
v_call: TRBV30
clone_size: NA
cdr3_aa: CAWSRQTGGSNQPQHF
cdr3_nt: TGTGCCTGGAGTCGACAGACAGGGGGGAGCAATCAGCCCCAGCATTTT

j_call: TRBJ2-7
d_call: TRBD1
v_call: TRBV11-3
clone_size: NA
cdr3_aa: CASSLEGQGVYEQYF
cdr3_nt: TGTGCCAGCAGCTTAGAGGGACAGGGGGTCTACGAGCAGTACTTC